Below, one TCR beta chain is given with its context. Its antigen is unknown. TCRdb reprocessed the 5' RACE reads with MiXCR, giving one entry per CDR3 protein. The top ten hold 0.51% of the sample, which has hundreds of thousands of distinct CDR3 sequences, approximately 12% seen once. The sample belongs to a study of CD8 T cells in ankylosing spondylitis. General study results and limits: Clones tied to disease were said to be significantly enriched in matched ankylosing spondylitis synovial fluid. A motif in TCR beta, a set of about 8 highly homologous variants, appeared characteristic of ankylosing spondylitis blood.

Specimen: blood, either unsorted or a sorted T cell fraction (not recorded which). The clonotype comes from a male donor with ankylosing spondylitis.

CDR3 loop: CAITPDISGNTIYF. CDR3 nucleotides: TGTGCCATCACTCCCGACATCTCTGGAAACACCATATATTTT. V is TRBV10-3 and J is TRBJ1-3; D is ambiguous. The CDR3 totals 14 residues. The V and J ends lost 7 bases and 0 bases respectively, with 10 bases between them. Germline CDR1 and CDR2: ENHRY and SYGVKD.